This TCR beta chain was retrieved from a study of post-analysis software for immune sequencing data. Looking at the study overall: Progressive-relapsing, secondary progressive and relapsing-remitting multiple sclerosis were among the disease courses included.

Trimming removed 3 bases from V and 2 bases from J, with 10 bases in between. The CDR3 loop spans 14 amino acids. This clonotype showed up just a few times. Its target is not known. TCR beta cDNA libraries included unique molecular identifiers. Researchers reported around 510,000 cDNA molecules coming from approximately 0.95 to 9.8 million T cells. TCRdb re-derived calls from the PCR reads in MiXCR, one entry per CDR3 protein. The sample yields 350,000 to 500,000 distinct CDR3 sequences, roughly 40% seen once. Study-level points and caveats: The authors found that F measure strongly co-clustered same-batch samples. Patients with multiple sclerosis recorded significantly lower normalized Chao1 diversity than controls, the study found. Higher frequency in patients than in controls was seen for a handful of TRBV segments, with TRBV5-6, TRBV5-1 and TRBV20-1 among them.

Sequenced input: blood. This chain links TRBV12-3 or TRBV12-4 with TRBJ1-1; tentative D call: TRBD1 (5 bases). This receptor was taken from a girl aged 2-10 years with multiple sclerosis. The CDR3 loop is CASSFSGINTEAFF. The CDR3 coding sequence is TGTGCCAGCAGTTTCTCAGGGATCAACACTGAAGCTTTCTTT.